These T cell receptor beta chains were read from a single sample in a study of neurological immune-mediated disorders. Using its own MiXCR run on the 5' RACE reads, TCRdb lists one record per CDR3 protein. The data hold more than 50,000 distinct CDR3 sequences, with around 5% observed a single time. The sequenced sample was PBMCs. These receptors all come from a woman younger than 45 with multiple sclerosis. CDR3s include the opening cysteine and the closing phenylalanine or tryptophan. The order of the fields is V gene, clone size, D gene, J gene, CDR3 protein, CDR3 DNA. The D gene is left open where the match is weak. Clone size is given for some rows only: seen once, a few or many times, or a class if the clone is expanded.

V gene: TRBV9
clone size: -
D gene: TRBD2
J gene: TRBJ2-3
CDR3 protein: CASSDKLADSTDTQYF
CDR3 DNA: TGTGCCAGCAGCGACAAGCTAGCGGATAGCACAGATACGCAGTATTTT

V gene: TRBV4-1
clone size: many
D gene: TRBD1
J gene: TRBJ1-3
CDR3 protein: CASSQEDRSLSGNTIYF
CDR3 DNA: TGCGCCAGCAGCCAAGAGGACAGGTCCCTCTCTGGAAACACCATATATTTT

V gene: TRBV5-1
clone size: -
D gene: -
J gene: TRBJ2-7
CDR3 protein: CASRGLVDEQYF
CDR3 DNA: TGCGCCAGCAGAGGGCTAGTCGACGAGCAGTACTTC

V gene: TRBV5-5
clone size: many
D gene: -
J gene: TRBJ2-1
CDR3 protein: CASSLSGDSYNEQFF
CDR3 DNA: TGTGCCAGCAGCTTGTCCGGGGATTCTTACAATGAGCAGTTCTTC

V gene: TRBV5-5
clone size: many
D gene: -
J gene: TRBJ2-7
CDR3 protein: CASSLQRSEQYF
CDR3 DNA: TGTGCCAGCAGCCTGCAGAGAAGCGAGCAGTACTTC

V gene: TRBV15
clone size: many
D gene: TRBD1
J gene: TRBJ2-7
CDR3 protein: CATRASGGSYEQYF
CDR3 DNA: TGTGCCACCAGGGCGTCAGGGGGTTCTTACGAGCAGTACTTC

V gene: TRBV20-1
clone size: -
D gene: -
J gene: TRBJ2-1
CDR3 protein: CSASLESGPADNEQLF
CDR3 DNA: TGCAGTGCTAGTCTGGAATCGGGACCCGCGGACAATGAGCAGCTCTTC

V gene: TRBV7-3
clone size: many
D gene: TRBD2
J gene: TRBJ2-3
CDR3 protein: CASSAGGSTDTQYF
CDR3 DNA: TGTGCCAGCAGCGCGGGGGGCTCCACAGATACGCAGTATTTT

V gene: TRBV27
clone size: -
D gene: -
J gene: TRBJ1-4
CDR3 protein: CATSLTGTAGKLFF
CDR3 DNA: TGTGCCACCAGTTTAACGGGAACCGCCGGAAAACTGTTTTTT

V gene: TRBV11-3
clone size: many
D gene: -
J gene: TRBJ2-3
CDR3 protein: CASSLGGPYNTDTQYF
CDR3 DNA: TGTGCCAGCAGCTTAGGAGGGCCGTACAACACAGATACGCAGTATTTT

V gene: TRBV5-1
clone size: many
D gene: -
J gene: TRBJ1-1
CDR3 protein: CASSSSWVDADAFF
CDR3 DNA: TGCGCCAGCAGCTCCTCCTGGGTCGACGCTGATGCTTTCTTT

V gene: TRBV6-2/TRBV6-3
clone size: many
D gene: -
J gene: TRBJ2-2
CDR3 protein: CASSHLGTGELFF
CDR3 DNA: TGTGCCAGCAGCCATTTGGGCACCGGGGAGCTGTTTTTT

V gene: TRBV20-1
clone size: many
D gene: -
J gene: TRBJ1-3
CDR3 protein: CSARRQVSTGNTIYF
CDR3 DNA: TGCAGTGCTAGGCGACAGGTGTCGACTGGAAACACCATATATTTT

V gene: TRBV12-3/TRBV12-4
clone size: many
D gene: TRBD2
J gene: TRBJ2-7
CDR3 protein: CASSSERGSYEQYF
CDR3 DNA: TGTGCCAGCAGTTCCGAGCGGGGATCCTACGAGCAGTACTTC

V gene: TRBV5-1
clone size: many
D gene: -
J gene: TRBJ2-2
CDR3 protein: CASSDGSDTGELFF
CDR3 DNA: TGCGCCAGCTCGGATGGTAGCGACACCGGGGAGCTGTTTTTT

V gene: TRBV20-1
clone size: -
D gene: -
J gene: TRBJ2-7
CDR3 protein: CSARLDGDSYEQYF
CDR3 DNA: TGCAGTGCTAGGCTGGACGGGGACTCCTACGAGCAGTACTTC

V gene: TRBV20-1
clone size: many
D gene: -
J gene: TRBJ2-7
CDR3 protein: CSFPGPSLRLHEQYF
CDR3 DNA: TGCAGTTTTCCCGGACCCTCTCTTAGGCTCCACGAGCAGTACTTC

V gene: TRBV5-1
clone size: many
D gene: -
J gene: TRBJ2-1
CDR3 protein: CASSLDLSHSYNEQFF
CDR3 DNA: TGCGCCAGCAGCTTGGACCTTTCCCACTCCTACAATGAGCAGTTCTTC

V gene: TRBV20-1
clone size: many
D gene: TRBD2
J gene: TRBJ2-5
CDR3 protein: CSADMLRGGGETQYF
CDR3 DNA: TGCAGTGCTGACATGCTACGGGGGGGAGGTGAGACCCAGTACTTC

V gene: TRBV6-6
clone size: many
D gene: -
J gene: TRBJ1-1
CDR3 protein: CASSWTRFRGYEGVTEAFF
CDR3 DNA: TGTGCCAGCAGTTGGACACGGTTCCGAGGTTACGAAGGGGTCACTGAAGCTTTCTTT

V gene: TRBV20-1
clone size: many
D gene: TRBD1
J gene: TRBJ1-5
CDR3 protein: CSARGGGSYSNQPQHF
CDR3 DNA: TGCAGTGCCAGGGGGGGGGGATCGTATAGCAATCAGCCCCAGCATTTT

V gene: TRBV5-1
clone size: few
D gene: -
J gene: TRBJ2-7
CDR3 protein: CASSLMAGTSYEQYF
CDR3 DNA: TGCGCCAGCAGCTTGATGGCAGGGACCTCCTACGAGCAGTACTTC

V gene: TRBV25-1
clone size: few
D gene: -
J gene: TRBJ1-4
CDR3 protein: CASSASATNEKLFF
CDR3 DNA: TGTGCCAGCAGTGCAAGCGCAACTAATGAAAAACTGTTTTTT

V gene: TRBV20-1
clone size: many
D gene: -
J gene: TRBJ2-2
CDR3 protein: CSARLARELFF
CDR3 DNA: TGCAGTGCTAGACTAGCGAGGGAGCTGTTTTTT

V gene: TRBV5-1
clone size: many
D gene: -
J gene: TRBJ2-2
CDR3 protein: CASSFKWAGELFF
CDR3 DNA: TGCGCCAGCAGCTTCAAATGGGCCGGGGAGCTGTTTTTT

V gene: TRBV7-9
clone size: many
D gene: -
J gene: TRBJ1-1
CDR3 protein: CASTRDKNTEAFF
CDR3 DNA: TGTGCCAGCACCCGGGACAAGAACACTGAAGCTTTCTTT

V gene: TRBV3-1
clone size: many
D gene: TRBD1
J gene: TRBJ1-2
CDR3 protein: CASSPGGSYSRYTF
CDR3 DNA: TGTGCCAGCAGCCCAGGGGGGTCCTACAGTCGCTACACCTTC

V gene: TRBV20-1
clone size: -
D gene: TRBD2
J gene: TRBJ2-3
CDR3 protein: CSAIDSGGATDTQYF
CDR3 DNA: TGCAGTGCCATCGATAGCGGGGGGGCCACAGATACGCAGTATTTT

V gene: TRBV6-2/TRBV6-3
clone size: many
D gene: TRBD2
J gene: TRBJ2-1
CDR3 protein: CASSYPRGTSGGVYNEQFF
CDR3 DNA: TGTGCCAGCAGTTACCCTCGCGGAACTAGCGGGGGGGTCTACAATGAGCAGTTCTTC

V gene: TRBV7-8
clone size: -
D gene: TRBD2
J gene: TRBJ2-7
CDR3 protein: CASSPGGGSAYEQYF
CDR3 DNA: TGTGCCAGCAGCCCGGGGGGGGGATCGGCCTACGAGCAGTACTTC

V gene: TRBV5-1
clone size: many
D gene: -
J gene: TRBJ1-1
CDR3 protein: CASSLEGNTEAFF
CDR3 DNA: TGCGCCAGCAGCTTGGAGGGGAACACTGAAGCTTTCTTT

V gene: TRBV20-1
clone size: few
D gene: TRBD2
J gene: TRBJ2-1
CDR3 protein: CSARKLAGGSYNEQFF
CDR3 DNA: TGCAGTGCTAGAAAACTAGCGGGGGGGAGTTACAATGAGCAGTTCTTC

V gene: TRBV15
clone size: many
D gene: -
J gene: TRBJ2-3
CDR3 protein: CATSEGVQATDTQYF
CDR3 DNA: TGTGCCACCAGCGAGGGGGTTCAGGCGACGGATACGCAGTATTTT

V gene: TRBV12-3/TRBV12-4
clone size: many
D gene: -
J gene: TRBJ2-7
CDR3 protein: CASSAPGLSGEQYF
CDR3 DNA: TGTGCCAGCAGCGCCCCGGGACTCTCAGGGGAGCAGTACTTC

V gene: TRBV5-1
clone size: few
D gene: -
J gene: TRBJ2-7
CDR3 protein: CASSLDSPYEQYF
CDR3 DNA: TGCGCCAGCAGCTTGGACAGCCCCTACGAGCAGTACTTC

V gene: TRBV19
clone size: few
D gene: -
J gene: TRBJ1-3
CDR3 protein: CASSINRGLHPLF
CDR3 DNA: TGTGCCAGTAGTATCAACAGAGGCCTCCACCCATTATTT

V gene: TRBV6-5
clone size: -
D gene: -
J gene: TRBJ1-2
CDR3 protein: CASSYSTGKYGYTF
CDR3 DNA: TGTGCCAGCAGTTACTCTACAGGGAAGTATGGCTACACCTTC

V gene: TRBV7-9
clone size: many
D gene: TRBD2
J gene: TRBJ2-1
CDR3 protein: CASSRTSGGPTYNEQFF
CDR3 DNA: TGTGCCAGCAGCAGGACTAGCGGGGGCCCAACTTACAATGAGCAGTTCTTC

V gene: TRBV3-1
clone size: few
D gene: TRBD2
J gene: TRBJ2-1
CDR3 protein: CASSPSRQTSGGGDEQFF
CDR3 DNA: TGTGCCAGCAGCCCAAGCCGACAGACTAGCGGGGGAGGCGATGAGCAGTTCTTC

V gene: TRBV7-9
clone size: many
D gene: -
J gene: TRBJ2-3
CDR3 protein: CASSLEGKGTDTQYF
CDR3 DNA: TGTGCCAGCAGCTTAGAGGGGAAGGGAACAGATACGCAGTATTTT

V gene: TRBV15
clone size: many
D gene: -
J gene: TRBJ2-5
CDR3 protein: CATSRTGILETQYF
CDR3 DNA: TGTGCCACCAGCAGAACAGGGATCTTAGAGACCCAGTACTTC

V gene: TRBV20-1
clone size: few
D gene: -
J gene: TRBJ2-1
CDR3 protein: CSARTGTPPDNEQFF
CDR3 DNA: TGCAGTGCTAGGACCGGGACACCTCCGGACAATGAGCAGTTCTTC

V gene: TRBV7-6
clone size: many
D gene: -
J gene: TRBJ1-1
CDR3 protein: CASSLAVTGTDTEAFF
CDR3 DNA: TGTGCCAGCAGCTTAGCGGTAACAGGGACGGACACTGAAGCTTTCTTT

V gene: TRBV5-1
clone size: many
D gene: TRBD1
J gene: TRBJ2-1
CDR3 protein: CASSFDSRPAIGAGGTGNEQFF
CDR3 DNA: TGCGCCAGCAGCTTCGATTCTCGCCCTGCGATTGGGGCAGGGGGAACGGGCAATGAGCAGTTCTTC

V gene: TRBV5-6
clone size: many
D gene: TRBD1
J gene: TRBJ2-7
CDR3 protein: CASSRTGLVGYEQYF
CDR3 DNA: TGTGCCAGCAGCCGGACAGGCCTCGTTGGCTACGAGCAGTACTTC

V gene: TRBV7-2
clone size: many
D gene: -
J gene: TRBJ1-3
CDR3 protein: CASSRKPTSSGNTIYF
CDR3 DNA: TGTGCCAGCAGCCGTAAACCAACGAGCTCTGGAAACACCATATATTTT

V gene: TRBV5-6
clone size: many
D gene: -
J gene: TRBJ2-1
CDR3 protein: CASSLSWDNEQFF
CDR3 DNA: TGTGCCAGCAGCTTGTCCTGGGACAATGAGCAGTTCTTC

V gene: TRBV20-1
clone size: many
D gene: -
J gene: TRBJ1-2
CDR3 protein: CSARGLQGYGYTF
CDR3 DNA: TGCAGTGCTAGAGGCCTACAGGGCTATGGCTACACCTTC

V gene: TRBV6-2/TRBV6-3
clone size: many
D gene: -
J gene: TRBJ1-1
CDR3 protein: CASSYEWSQNTEAFF
CDR3 DNA: TGTGCCAGCAGTTACGAATGGTCGCAGAACACTGAAGCTTTCTTT